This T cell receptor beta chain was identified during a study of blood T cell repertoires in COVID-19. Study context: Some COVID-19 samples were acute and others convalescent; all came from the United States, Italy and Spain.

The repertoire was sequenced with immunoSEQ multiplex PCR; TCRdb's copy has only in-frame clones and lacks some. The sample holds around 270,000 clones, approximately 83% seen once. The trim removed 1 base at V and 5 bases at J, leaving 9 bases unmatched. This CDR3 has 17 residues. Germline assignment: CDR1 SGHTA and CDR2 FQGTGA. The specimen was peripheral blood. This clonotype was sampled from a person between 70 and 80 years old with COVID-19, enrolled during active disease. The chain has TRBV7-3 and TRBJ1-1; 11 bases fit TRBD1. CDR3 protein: CASSLIRTGGAGTEAFF. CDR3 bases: TGTGCCAGCAGCTTAATCCGGACAGGGGGCGCCGGGACTGAAGCTTTCTTT.